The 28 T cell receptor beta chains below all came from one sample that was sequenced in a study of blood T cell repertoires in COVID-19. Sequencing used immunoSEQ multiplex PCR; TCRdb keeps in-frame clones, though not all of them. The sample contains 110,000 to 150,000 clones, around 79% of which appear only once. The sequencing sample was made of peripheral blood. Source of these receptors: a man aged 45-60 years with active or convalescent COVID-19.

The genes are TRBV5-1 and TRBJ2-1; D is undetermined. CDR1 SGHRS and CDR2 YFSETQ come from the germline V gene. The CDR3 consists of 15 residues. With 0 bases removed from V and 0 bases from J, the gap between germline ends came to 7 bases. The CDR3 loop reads CASSLDLSSYNEQFF. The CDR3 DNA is TGCGCCAGCAGCTTGGACTTGAGCTCCTACAATGAGCAGTTCTTC.

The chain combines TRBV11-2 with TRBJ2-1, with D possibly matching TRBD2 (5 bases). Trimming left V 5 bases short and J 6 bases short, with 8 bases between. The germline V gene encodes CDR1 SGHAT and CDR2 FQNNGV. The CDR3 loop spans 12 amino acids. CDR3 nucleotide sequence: TGTGCCAGCAGCATAGGACTCAATGAGCAGTTCTTC. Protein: CASSIGLNEQFF.

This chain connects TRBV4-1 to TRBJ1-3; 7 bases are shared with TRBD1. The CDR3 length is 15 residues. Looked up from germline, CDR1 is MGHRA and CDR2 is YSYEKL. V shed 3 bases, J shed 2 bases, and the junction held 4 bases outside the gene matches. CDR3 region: CASSHTDRAGNTIYF. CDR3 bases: TGCGCCAGCAGCCACACCGACAGGGCTGGAAACACCATATATTTT.

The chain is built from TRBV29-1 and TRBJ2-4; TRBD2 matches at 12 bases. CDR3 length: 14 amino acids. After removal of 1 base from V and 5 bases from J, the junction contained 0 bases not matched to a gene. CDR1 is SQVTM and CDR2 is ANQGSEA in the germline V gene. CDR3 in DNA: TGCAGCGTTGAAGGACTAGCGGGAGAAAACATTCAGTACTTC. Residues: CSVEGLAGENIQYF.

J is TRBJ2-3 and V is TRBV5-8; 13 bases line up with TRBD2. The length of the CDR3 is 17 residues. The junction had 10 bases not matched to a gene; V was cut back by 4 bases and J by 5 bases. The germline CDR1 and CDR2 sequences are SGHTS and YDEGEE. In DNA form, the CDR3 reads TGTGCCAGCAGCGCCCAACTAGCGGGAGGGCCGATAGATACGCAGTATTTT. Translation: CASSAQLAGGPIDTQYF.

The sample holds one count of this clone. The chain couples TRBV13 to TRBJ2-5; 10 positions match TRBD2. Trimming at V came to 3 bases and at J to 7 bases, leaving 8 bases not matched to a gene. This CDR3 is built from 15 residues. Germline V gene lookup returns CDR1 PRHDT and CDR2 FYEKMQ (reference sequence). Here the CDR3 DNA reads TGTGCCAGCAGCTTCCTGAGCGGGGGGGGTCGGACCCAGTACTTC. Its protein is CASSFLSGGGRTQYF.

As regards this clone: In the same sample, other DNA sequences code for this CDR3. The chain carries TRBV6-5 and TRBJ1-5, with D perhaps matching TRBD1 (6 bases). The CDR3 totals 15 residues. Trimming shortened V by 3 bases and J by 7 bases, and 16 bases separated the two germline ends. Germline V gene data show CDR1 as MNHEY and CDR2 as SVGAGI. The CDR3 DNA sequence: TGTGCCAGCAGTTATGGTCCAGGGGTTGGCCAGCCCCAGCATTTT. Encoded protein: CASSYGPGVGQPQHF.

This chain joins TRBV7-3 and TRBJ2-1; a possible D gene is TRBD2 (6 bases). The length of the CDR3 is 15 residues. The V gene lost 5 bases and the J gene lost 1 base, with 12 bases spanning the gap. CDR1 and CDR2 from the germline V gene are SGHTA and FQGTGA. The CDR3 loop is CASSPGTFSYNEQFF. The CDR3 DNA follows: TGTGCCAGCAGCCCTGGGACTTTTTCCTACAATGAGCAGTTCTTC.

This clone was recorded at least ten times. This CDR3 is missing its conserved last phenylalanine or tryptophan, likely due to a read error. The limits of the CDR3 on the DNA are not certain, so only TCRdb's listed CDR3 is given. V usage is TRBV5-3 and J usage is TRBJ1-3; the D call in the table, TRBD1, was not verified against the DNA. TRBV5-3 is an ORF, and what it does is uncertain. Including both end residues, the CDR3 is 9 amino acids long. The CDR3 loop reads CARSLGRGS.

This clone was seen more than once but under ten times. CDR3 loop: CASSLSREASGQYF. The CDR3 bases are TGTGCCAGCAGTTTGTCCAGGGAGGCCTCGGGGCAGTACTTC. The J gene is TRBJ2-7, the V gene TRBV28; weak D call: TRBD2 (6 bases). The CDR3 is 14 residues long. Germline CDR1 and CDR2: MDHEN and SYDVKM. V lost 3 bases, J lost 9 bases, and 18 bases lay in between.

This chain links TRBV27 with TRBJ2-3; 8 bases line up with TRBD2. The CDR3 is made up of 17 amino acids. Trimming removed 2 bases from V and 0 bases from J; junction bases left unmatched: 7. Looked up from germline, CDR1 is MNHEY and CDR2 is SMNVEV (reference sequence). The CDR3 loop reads CASSLEPGGPSTDTQYF. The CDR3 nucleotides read TGTGCCAGCAGTTTAGAACCGGGAGGGCCTAGCACAGATACGCAGTATTTT.

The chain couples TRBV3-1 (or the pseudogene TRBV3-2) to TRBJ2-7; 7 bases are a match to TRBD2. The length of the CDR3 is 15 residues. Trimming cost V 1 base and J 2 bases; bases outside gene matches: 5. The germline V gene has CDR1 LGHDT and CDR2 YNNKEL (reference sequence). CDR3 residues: CASSQALALPYEQYF. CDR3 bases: TGTGCCAGCAGCCAAGCACTAGCGTTACCCTACGAGCAGTACTTC.

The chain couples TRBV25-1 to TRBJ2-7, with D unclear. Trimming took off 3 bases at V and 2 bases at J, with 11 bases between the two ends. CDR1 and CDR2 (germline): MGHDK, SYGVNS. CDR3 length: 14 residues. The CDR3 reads CASSDPVAPYEQYF. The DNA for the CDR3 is TGTGCCAGCAGTGACCCCGTGGCCCCCTACGAGCAGTACTTC.

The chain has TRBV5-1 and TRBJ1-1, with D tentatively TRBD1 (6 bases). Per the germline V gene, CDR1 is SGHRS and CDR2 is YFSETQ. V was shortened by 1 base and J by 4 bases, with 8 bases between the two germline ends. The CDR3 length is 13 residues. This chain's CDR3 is CASSLLGGTEAFF. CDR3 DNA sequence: TGCGCCAGCAGCTTGCTAGGGGGCACTGAAGCTTTCTTT.

The CDR3 coding sequence is TGTGCCAGCAGTTTACTGAATCAGCCCCAGCATTTT. Its protein is CASSLLNQPQHF. The chain carries TRBV28 and TRBJ1-5; D gene unclear. The V end was cut by 2 bases, the J end by 4 bases, with 3 bases between. Germline values: CDR1 MDHEN, CDR2 SYDVKM. The CDR3 is 12 amino acids.

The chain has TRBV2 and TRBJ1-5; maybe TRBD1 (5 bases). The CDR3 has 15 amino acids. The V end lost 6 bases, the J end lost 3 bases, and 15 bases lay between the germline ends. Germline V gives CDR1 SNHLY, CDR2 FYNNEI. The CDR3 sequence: CASRQDLVVNQPQHF. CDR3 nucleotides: TGTGCCAGCAGACAGGATTTAGTTGTCAATCAGCCCCAGCATTTT. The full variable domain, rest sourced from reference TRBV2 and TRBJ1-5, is EPEVTQTPSHQVTQMGQEVILRCVPISNHLYFYWYRQILGQKVEFLVSFYNNEISEKSEIFDDQFSVERPDGSNFTLKIRSTKLEDSAMYFCASRQDLVVNQPQHFGDGTRLSIL.

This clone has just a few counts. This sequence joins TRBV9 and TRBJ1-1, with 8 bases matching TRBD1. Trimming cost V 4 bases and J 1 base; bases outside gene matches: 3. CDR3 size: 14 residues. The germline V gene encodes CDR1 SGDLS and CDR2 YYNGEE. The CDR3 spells CASSRTGWNTEAFF. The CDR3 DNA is TGTGCCAGCAGCAGGACAGGGTGGAACACTGAAGCTTTCTTT.

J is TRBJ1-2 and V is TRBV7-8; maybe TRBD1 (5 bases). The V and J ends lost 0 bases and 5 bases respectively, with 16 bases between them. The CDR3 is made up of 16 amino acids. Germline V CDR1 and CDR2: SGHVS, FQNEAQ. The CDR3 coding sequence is TGTGCCAGCAGCTTAGCGGACGTAGGGGTACCGTATGGCTACACCTTC. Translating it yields CASSLADVGVPYGYTF.

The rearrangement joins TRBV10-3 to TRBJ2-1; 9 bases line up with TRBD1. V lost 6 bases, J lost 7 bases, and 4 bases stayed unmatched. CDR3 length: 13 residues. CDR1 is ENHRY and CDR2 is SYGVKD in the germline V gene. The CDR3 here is CAIRTGGGNEQFF. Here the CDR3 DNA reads TGTGCCATCAGGACAGGGGGGGGGAATGAGCAGTTCTTC.

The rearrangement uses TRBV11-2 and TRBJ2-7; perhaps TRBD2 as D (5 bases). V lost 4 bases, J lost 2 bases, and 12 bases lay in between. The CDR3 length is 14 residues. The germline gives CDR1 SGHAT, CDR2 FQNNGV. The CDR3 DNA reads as TGTGCCAGCAGCTCATGGACGGGGACCTACGAGCAGTACTTC. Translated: CASSSWTGTYEQYF.

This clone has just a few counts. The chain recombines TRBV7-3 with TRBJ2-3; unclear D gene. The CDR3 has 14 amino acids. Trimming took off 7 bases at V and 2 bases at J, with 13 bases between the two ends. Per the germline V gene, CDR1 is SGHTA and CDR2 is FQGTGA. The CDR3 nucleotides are TGTGCCAGCATCCGTCTACGGTCCACAGATACGCAGTATTTT. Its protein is CASIRLRSTDTQYF.

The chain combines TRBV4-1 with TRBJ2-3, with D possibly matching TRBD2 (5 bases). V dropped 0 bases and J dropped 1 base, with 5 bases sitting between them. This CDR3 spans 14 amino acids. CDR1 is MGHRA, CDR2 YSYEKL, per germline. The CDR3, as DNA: TGCGCCAGCAGCCAAGAGCGGGGCACAGATACGCAGTATTTT. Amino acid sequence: CASSQERGTDTQYF.

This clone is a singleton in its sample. The CDR3 sequence: CASSERGSTDTQYF. Written as DNA, the CDR3 is TGTGCCAGCAGCGAGCGGGGGAGCACAGATACGCAGTATTTT. The chain uses TRBV6-4 and TRBJ2-3; 8 bases match TRBD2. Germline V gives CDR1 MRHNA, CDR2 SNTAGT. The CDR3 extends over 14 amino acids. V lost 6 bases to trimming and J lost 0 bases; unmatched junction nucleotides: 2.

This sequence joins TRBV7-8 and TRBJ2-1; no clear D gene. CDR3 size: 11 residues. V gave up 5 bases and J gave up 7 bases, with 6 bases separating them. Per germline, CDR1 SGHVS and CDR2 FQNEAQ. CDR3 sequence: CASSVVNEQFF. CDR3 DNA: TGTGCCAGCAGCGTCGTAAATGAGCAGTTCTTC.

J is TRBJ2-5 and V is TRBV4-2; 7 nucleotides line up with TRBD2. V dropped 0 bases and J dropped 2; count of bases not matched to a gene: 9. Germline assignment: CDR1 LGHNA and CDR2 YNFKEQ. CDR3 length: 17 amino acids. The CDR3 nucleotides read TGTGCCAGCAGCCAAGAGTTGGGTCGGGGGGTTCAAGAGACCCAGTACTTC. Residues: CASSQELGRGVQETQYF.

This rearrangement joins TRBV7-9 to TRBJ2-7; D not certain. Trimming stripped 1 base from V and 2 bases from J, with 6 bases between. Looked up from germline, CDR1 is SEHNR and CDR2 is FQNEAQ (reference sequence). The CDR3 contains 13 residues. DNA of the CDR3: TGTGCCAGCAGCTTAGGCAGGACCTACGAGCAGTACTTC. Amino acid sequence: CASSLGRTYEQYF. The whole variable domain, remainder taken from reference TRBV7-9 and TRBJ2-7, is DTGVSQNPRHKITKRGQNVTFRCDPISEHNRLYWYRQTLGQGPEFLTYFQNEAQLEKSRLLSDRFSAERPKGSFSTLEIQRTEQGDSAMYLCASSLGRTYEQYFGPGTRLTVT.

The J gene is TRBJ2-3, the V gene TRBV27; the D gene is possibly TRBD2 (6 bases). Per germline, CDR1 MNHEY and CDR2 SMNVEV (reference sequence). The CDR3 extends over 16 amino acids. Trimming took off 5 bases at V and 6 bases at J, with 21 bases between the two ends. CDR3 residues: CASSPLGRDFEDTQYF. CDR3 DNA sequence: TGTGCCAGCAGTCCCCTCGGGCGGGACTTCGAGGATACGCAGTATTTT.

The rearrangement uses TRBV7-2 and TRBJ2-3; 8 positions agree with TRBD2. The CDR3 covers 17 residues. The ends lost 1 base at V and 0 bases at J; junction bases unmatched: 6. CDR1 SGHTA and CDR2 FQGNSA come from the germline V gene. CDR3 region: CASSLEASGQSTDTQYF. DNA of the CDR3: TGTGCCAGCAGCTTAGAGGCTAGCGGGCAGAGCACAGATACGCAGTATTTT. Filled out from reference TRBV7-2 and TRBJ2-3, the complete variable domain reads GAGVSQSPSNKVTEKGKDVELRCDPISGHTALYWYRQSLGQGLEFLIYFQGNSAPDKSGLPSDRFSAERTGGSVSTLTIQRTQQEDSAVYLCASSLEASGQSTDTQYFGPGTRLTVL.